Listed below are T cell receptor beta chains from one sample, sequenced in a study of blood T cell repertoires in COVID-19. The method was immunoSEQ multiplex PCR; TCRdb's version includes in-frame clones alone and lacks a portion of them. The sample lists over 150,000 clones, roughly 87% seen once, with less than 5% in the top ten. The sequencing input was peripheral blood. The source of these receptors is a woman aged 60-75 years who had recovered from COVID-19. The CDR3 runs from the conserved cysteine through the conserved F or W. Size tells how often a clone was seen (once, few, many) or the class of an expanded clone, and some rows leave it out.

v_gene: TRBV29-1
abundance: .
j_gene: TRBJ1-2
CDR3aa: CTQRGQGRGYGYTF

v_gene: TRBV24-1
abundance: .
j_gene: TRBJ2-3
CDR3aa: CATSGPPLAGGTDTQYF

v_gene: TRBV9
abundance: .
j_gene: TRBJ1-2
CDR3aa: CASSVGRGGNYGYTF

v_gene: TRBV28
abundance: .
j_gene: TRBJ2-7
CDR3aa: CASSNSGVDSYEQYF

v_gene: TRBV19
abundance: .
j_gene: TRBJ1-5
CDR3aa: CASSARQGHRPQHF

v_gene: TRBV7-6
abundance: .
j_gene: TRBJ2-3
CDR3aa: CASSLAGAGWSTDTQYF

v_gene: TRBV27
abundance: .
j_gene: TRBJ2-1
CDR3aa: CASSSTGGGDEQFF

v_gene: TRBV12-3/TRBV12-4
abundance: .
j_gene: TRBJ2-3
CDR3aa: CASSNDEDTQYF

v_gene: TRBV2
abundance: .
j_gene: TRBJ2-5
CDR3aa: CASSPHGGGETQYF

v_gene: TRBV5-5
abundance: .
j_gene: TRBJ1-2
CDR3aa: CASSPGQGQRSYGYTF

v_gene: TRBV29-1
abundance: .
j_gene: TRBJ1-3
CDR3aa: CSATGSFGNTIYF

v_gene: TRBV27
abundance: .
j_gene: TRBJ2-5
CDR3aa: CASRRLAGGPETQYF

v_gene: TRBV5-8
abundance: few
j_gene: TRBJ2-7
CDR3aa: CASSRGSTAPTYEQYF

v_gene: TRBV2
abundance: .
j_gene: TRBJ2-1
CDR3aa: CASMRGQGEDEQFF

v_gene: TRBV14
abundance: few
j_gene: TRBJ2-6
CDR3aa: CASSQAQGALSGANVLTF

v_gene: TRBV5-1
abundance: .
j_gene: TRBJ2-5
CDR3aa: CASSLGGGTYQETQYF

v_gene: TRBV19
abundance: .
j_gene: TRBJ2-5
CDR3aa: CASSPTRETQYF

v_gene: TRBV2
abundance: .
j_gene: TRBJ2-1
CDR3aa: CASIYSPPGEQFF

v_gene: TRBV6-2/TRBV6-3
abundance: .
j_gene: TRBJ2-7
CDR3aa: CASSSGRELSYEQYF

v_gene: TRBV6-1
abundance: .
j_gene: TRBJ1-5
CDR3aa: CASSELSGQPQHF

v_gene: TRBV7-8
abundance: .
j_gene: TRBJ2-5
CDR3aa: CASSSYGQGMGETQYF

v_gene: TRBV18
abundance: .
j_gene: TRBJ1-3
CDR3aa: CASSPAITSGAMANTIYF

v_gene: TRBV19
abundance: .
j_gene: TRBJ1-2
CDR3aa: CASTHRVDNYGYTF

v_gene: TRBV27
abundance: .
j_gene: TRBJ2-3
CDR3aa: CASSPYGGGNTQYF

v_gene: TRBV4-1
abundance: .
j_gene: TRBJ1-5
CDR3aa: CASSQSGTDHNQPQHF

v_gene: TRBV19
abundance: .
j_gene: TRBJ2-1
CDR3aa: CATQGTAGDNEQFF

v_gene: TRBV12-3/TRBV12-4
abundance: .
j_gene: TRBJ2-7
CDR3aa: CASSLWTAKQYF

v_gene: TRBV10-3
abundance: .
j_gene: TRBJ2-5
CDR3aa: CATTSGGAQETQYF

v_gene: TRBV5-5
abundance: once
j_gene: TRBJ1-2
CDR3aa: CASSFRRGPTTGGIYGYTF

v_gene: TRBV7-2
abundance: .
j_gene: TRBJ2-5
CDR3aa: CASSRGYETQYF

v_gene: TRBV7-9
abundance: .
j_gene: TRBJ1-2
CDR3aa: CASSYRGPLNYGYTF

v_gene: TRBV2
abundance: .
j_gene: TRBJ2-5
CDR3aa: CASSGLAGGGETQYF

v_gene: TRBV2
abundance: .
j_gene: TRBJ2-3
CDR3aa: CASSRLAGAGDTQYF

v_gene: TRBV19
abundance: .
j_gene: TRBJ2-3
CDR3aa: CASSMSTPTDTQYF

v_gene: TRBV5-8
abundance: .
j_gene: TRBJ1-2
CDR3aa: CASSAQGYGYTF

v_gene: TRBV4-1
abundance: .
j_gene: TRBJ1-1
CDR3aa: CASSQDRVGRMNTEAFF

v_gene: TRBV7-8
abundance: .
j_gene: TRBJ2-7
CDR3aa: CASSLRTGEQYF

v_gene: TRBV10-3
abundance: once
j_gene: TRBJ1-4
CDR3aa: CAISDSPTATNEKLFF

v_gene: TRBV7-8
abundance: once
j_gene: TRBJ1-2
CDR3aa: CASSLGRGNGYTF

v_gene: TRBV28
abundance: .
j_gene: TRBJ1-5
CDR3aa: CASSQNQPQHF

v_gene: TRBV7-2
abundance: .
j_gene: TRBJ1-1
CDR3aa: CASSRQMNTEAFF

v_gene: TRBV5-8
abundance: .
j_gene: TRBJ1-5
CDR3aa: CASSYRVTSNQPQHF

v_gene: TRBV6-1
abundance: few
j_gene: TRBJ1-4
CDR3aa: CASSEQGINEKLFF

v_gene: TRBV15
abundance: .
j_gene: TRBJ1-4
CDR3aa: CATSSAHRGGIEKLFF

v_gene: TRBV5-1
abundance: .
j_gene: TRBJ2-2
CDR3aa: CASSLGGGLNTGELFF

v_gene: TRBV6-4
abundance: .
j_gene: TRBJ2-2
CDR3aa: CASSRFGTSSTGELFF

v_gene: TRBV5-4
abundance: .
j_gene: TRBJ2-5
CDR3aa: CASSLDLWGGPTKETQYF

v_gene: TRBV27
abundance: .
j_gene: TRBJ2-5
CDR3aa: CASSAWDRVETQYF

v_gene: TRBV9
abundance: .
j_gene: TRBJ2-5
CDR3aa: CASSPSNPITGVRERETQYF

v_gene: TRBV4-1
abundance: .
j_gene: TRBJ1-5
CDR3aa: CASSRIGGGPWHF

v_gene: TRBV7-9
abundance: .
j_gene: TRBJ1-2
CDR3aa: CASSQPGRGDGYTF

v_gene: TRBV6-5
abundance: .
j_gene: TRBJ1-2
CDR3aa: CASRRQGEGGYTF